What follows is one T cell receptor beta chain and its context. This sample was included in a study of T cells in Graves' hyperthyroidism and ophthalmopathy. This CDR3 is built from 15 residues. The trim removed 5 bases at V and 2 bases at J, leaving 2 bases unmatched. Amplification targeted TCR beta CDR3 regions from RNA transcripts. Carried out on the TCR CDR3, a first-round RT-PCR used the HTBI primer set. TCRdb independently ran MiXCR on the multiplex PCR reads; one entry per CDR3 protein. Among 600,000 or so distinct CDR3 sequences listed, 12% to 15% were seen once. The sample was blood. The source is a woman aged 18 to 35 with Graves' ophthalmopathy. The J gene is TRBJ2-6, the V gene TRBV12-3 or TRBV12-4, with 8 bases fitting TRBD2. The CDR3 is CASSLTSAGANVLTF. The CDR3 DNA follows: TGTGCCAGCAGTCTGACTAGCGCTGGGGCCAACGTCCTGACTTTC.